This T cell receptor beta chain is from a study of blood T cell repertoires in COVID-19. TCRdb's copy holds only in-frame clones and misses some; the assay was immunoSEQ multiplex PCR. The sample records 200,000 to 300,000 clones, about 87% being singletons. Sequencing was performed on peripheral blood. The receptor was isolated from a middle-aged woman with acute or convalescent COVID-19.

The CDR3 sequence: CASSHKTSGGTDTQYF. The CDR3, as DNA: TGCGCCAGCAGCCACAAGACTAGCGGGGGCACAGATACGCAGTATTTT. The chain recombines TRBV5-1 with TRBJ2-3; 11 bases line up with TRBD2. The CDR3 length is 16 residues. V was pared by 4 bases and J by 1 base, with 5 bases of the junction left unmatched. From germline, CDR1 is SGHRS and CDR2 YFSETQ.